The 26 T cell receptor beta chains below were found in one sample sequenced in a study of liver allograft versus peripheral blood T cells. Study details: Transplanted-liver and recipient peripheral blood T cell receptor repertoires were compared.

TCRdb called the reads again in MiXCR, with one record for every CDR3 protein. The sample lists a few hundred distinct CDR3 sequences, 9.5% to 12% seen once, with around 21% in the top ten. Receptor source: a human patient who had a liver transplant. A subset of T cells may come from the graft donor.

By share, this clonotype counts as large. The V call is TRBV6-5, the J call TRBJ1-4; D may be TRBD1 (6 bases). Germline V lookup: CDR1 MNHEY, CDR2 SVGAGI. V lost 6 bases and J lost 2, with 13 bases in between. The CDR3 spans 15 residues. The CDR3 nucleotides read TGTGCCAGCAGCCTTGGACAGATTACTAATGAAAAACTGTTTTTT. It specifies CASSLGQITNEKLFF.

V gene TRBV9 combines with J gene TRBJ2-5; maybe TRBD2 (6 bases). In germline, CDR1 is SGDLS, CDR2 YYNGEE. The ends were cut back, 4 bases at V and 4 bases at J, with 14 bases in the middle. The CDR3 runs 14 residues. In DNA form, the CDR3 reads TGTGCCAGCAGCTGGGGCGGGACGGGAGAGACCCAGTACTTC. This gives the protein CASSWGGTGETQYF.

By sample fraction, this clonotype is large. The chain couples TRBV28 to TRBJ2-7; D not resolved. V was pared by 8 bases and J by 4 bases, with 15 bases between. Per germline, CDR1 MDHEN and CDR2 SYDVKM. This CDR3 contains 13 residues. The CDR3 protein is CASGQTIRYEQYF. CDR3 bases: TGTGCCAGCGGGCAGACGATAAGGTACGAGCAGTACTTC.

This clonotype is termed hyperexpanded. J is TRBJ1-4 and V is TRBV27; D not resolved. The V end was cut by 3 bases, the J end by 7 bases, with 12 bases between. The germline V gene has CDR1 MNHEY and CDR2 SMNVEV (reference sequence). The CDR3 totals 14 residues. CDR3 sequence reads: CASSLGGNAEKLFF. The CDR3 DNA is TGTGCCAGCAGTTTGGGAGGGAATGCTGAAAAACTGTTTTTT.

This clonotype was seen just once. The chain employs TRBV6-1 and TRBJ2-1; 8 nucleotides align to TRBD1. V shed 6 bases and J 4 bases; nucleotides not matched to a gene: 2. CDR1 and CDR2 (germline): MNHNS, SASEGT. The CDR3 is made up of 13 amino acids. CDR3 region: CASRRTGYNEQFF. The CDR3 bases are TGTGCCAGCAGAAGGACAGGGTACAATGAGCAGTTCTTC.

Note on this clonotype: A far larger clone is a single base away, which makes a read error likely. This CDR3 reads CASSPQNNEQFF. The CDR3 DNA reads TGTGCCAGCAGTCCCCAGAACAATGAGCAGTTCTTC. The chain carries TRBV6-1 and TRBJ2-1, with D hard to call. With 5 bases removed from V and 5 bases from J, the gap between germline ends came to 7 bases. The CDR3 runs to 12 residues. Germline CDR1 is MNHNS and CDR2 is SASEGT.

This clonotype was recorded many times. The J gene is TRBJ1-1, the V gene TRBV6-6; the D gene is possibly TRBD1 (5 bases). The V end was cut by 6 bases, the J end by 8 bases, with 13 bases between. The germline V gene has CDR1 MNHNY and CDR2 SVGAGI (reference sequence). The CDR3 is made up of 12 amino acids. The CDR3 region has the DNA TGTGCCAGCAGCCCAGGACACCCAGAAGCTTTCTTT. This translates into CASSPGHPEAFF.

The chain joins TRBV2 to TRBJ2-5; D unclear. Germline CDR1 is SNHLY and CDR2 is FYNNEI. This CDR3 has 17 residues. V lost 8 bases and J lost 4, with 26 bases in between. The CDR3 loop reads CASDKFAQTVLGETQYF. The CDR3 coding sequence is TGTGCCAGCGACAAATTTGCGCAAACAGTCCTTGGAGAGACCCAGTACTTC. Variable domain in full (rest from reference TRBV2 and TRBJ2-5): EPEVTQTPSHQVTQMGQEVILRCVPISNHLYFYWYRQILGQKVEFLVSFYNNEISEKSEIFDDQFSVERPDGSNFTLKIRSTKLEDSAMYFCASDKFAQTVLGETQYFGPGTRLLVL.

By proportion, this clonotype is medium-sized (0.01 to 0.1%). The chain uses TRBV25-1 and TRBJ1-5; no clear D gene. CDR1 is MGHDK and CDR2 is SYGVNS in the germline V gene. The V end lost 5 bases, the J end lost 2 bases, and 4 bases lay between the germline ends. The CDR3 has 12 residues. CDR3 DNA: TGTGCCAGCAGTCCGGGCAATCAGCCCCAGCATTTT. Translation gives CASSPGNQPQHF.

By frequency in the sample, this clonotype is large. CDR3 in amino acids: CASSILPGQGAVDTQYF. The CDR3 nucleotides read TGTGCCAGTAGTATCCTACCGGGACAGGGTGCAGTGGATACGCAGTATTTT. V and J are TRBV19 and TRBJ2-3, with 9 bases aligning to TRBD1. The germline gives CDR1 LNHDA, CDR2 SQIVND (reference sequence). The V and J ends lost 3 bases and 6 bases, in that order; junction bases with no gene match: 13. The CDR3 is 17 residues long. Combining the CDR3 with reference TRBV19 and TRBJ2-3 gives the whole variable domain DGGITQSPKYLFRKEGQNVTLSCEQNLNHDAMYWYRQDPGQGLRLIYYSQIVNDFQKGDIAEGYSVSREKKESFPLTVTSAQKNPTAFYLCASSILPGQGAVDTQYFGPGTRLTVL.

This chain links TRBV20-1 with TRBJ2-7, with TRBD2 as a possible D gene (5 bases). The V gene's germline CDR1 is DFQATT and CDR2 SNEGSKA (reference sequence). The CDR3 length is 14 residues. Trimming left V 3 bases short and J 3 bases short, with 15 bases between. The CDR3 nucleotides read TGCAGTGCTAGGAGGGAGCTTTTTGACTACGAGCAGTACTTC. It codes for CSARRELFDYEQYF.

This clonotype is categorized as medium-sized. This chain uses TRBV7-2 with TRBJ2-3, with 7 positions matching TRBD2. J lost 3 bases, V lost 6 bases, and 12 bases had no gene match. The germline gives CDR1 SGHTA, CDR2 FQGNSA. The CDR3 is 16 amino acids. CDR3 nucleotide sequence: TGTGCCAGCAGTTTTCAACTAGCGCTCGGGACAGATACGCAGTATTTT. It codes for CASSFQLALGTDTQYF. The complete variable domain, with remaining parts taken from reference TRBV7-2 and TRBJ2-3, reads GAGVSQSPSNKVTEKGKDVELRCDPISGHTALYWYRQSLGQGLEFLIYFQGNSAPDKSGLPSDRFSAERTGGSVSTLTIQRTQQEDSAVYLCASSFQLALGTDTQYFGPGTRLTVL.

This clonotype showed up just a few times. This sequence joins TRBV11-3 and TRBJ2-1, with D possibly being TRBD1 (6 bases). The CDR3 spans 15 residues. Germline values: CDR1 SGHNT, CDR2 YENEEA. V shed 5 bases and J shed 5 bases, with 16 bases lying between them. CDR3 in DNA: TGTGCCAGCAGCCGGCGGACAGCAATCCACAATGAGCAGTTCTTC. Translation: CASSRRTAIHNEQFF.

A remark on this clonotype: A much more abundant neighbour one base away suggests this may be a read error. This chain uses TRBV11-2 with TRBJ1-2, with 9 nucleotides matching TRBD1. The CDR3 is 17 amino acids. The V gene's germline CDR1 is SGHAT and CDR2 FQNNGV. The DNA of the CDR3 is TGTGCCAGCAGCTTAGATCCACAGGGGGCGGGTACCTATGCCTACACCTTC. It translates to CASSLDPQGAGTYAYTF.

Concerning this clonotype: This probably arose from a read error, given a far larger clone one base away. The genes are TRBV6-1 and TRBJ1-5; D ambiguous. The CDR3 runs 13 residues. Per the germline V gene, CDR1 is MNHNS and CDR2 is SASEGT. The CDR3 is CVSTLDSNQPQHF. For the CDR3, the DNA is TGTGTCAGCACCCTCGATAGCAATCAGCCCCAGCATTTT.

Judged by abundance, this clonotype is large. The chain couples TRBV6-5 to TRBJ2-3; maybe TRBD2 (7 bases). CDR3 length: 16 residues. Per germline, CDR1 MNHEY and CDR2 SVGAGI. Trimming stripped 0 bases from V and 5 bases from J, with 15 bases between. As DNA, the CDR3 is TGTGCCAGCAGTTACTCCGGGGGGCCGATAGGAGATACGCAGTATTTT. Translated, it gives CASSYSGGPIGDTQYF.

In this sample, this clonotype turned up many times. The chain combines TRBV28 with TRBJ1-1; 7 positions agree with TRBD1. The CDR3 spans 13 residues. J was trimmed by 6 bases and V by 4 bases; bases with no gene match: 5. Germline V gene lookup returns CDR1 MDHEN and CDR2 SYDVKM. The CDR3 nucleotides are TGTGCCAGCAGTTCCTTGGGACAGCCTGAAGCTTTCTTT. Its translation: CASSSLGQPEAFF.

Within the sample, this clonotype is large. V is TRBV27 and J is TRBJ1-5; TRBD1 matches at 8 bases. The CDR3 sequence is 17 residues long. J lost 7 bases, V lost 0 bases, and 11 bases had no gene match. Per the germline V gene, CDR1 is MNHEY and CDR2 is SMNVEV (reference sequence). CDR3 sequence reads: CASSLSGTGSLRQPQHF. The CDR3 DNA reads as TGTGCCAGCAGTTTATCGGGGACAGGTTCCCTCCGGCAGCCCCAGCATTTT.

This clonotype is medium-sized. The rearrangement uses TRBV6-6 and TRBJ2-3; D call uncertain. Trimming shortened V by 7 bases and J by 5 bases, and 4 bases separated the two germline ends. This CDR3 comprises 10 residues. CDR1 and CDR2 from the germline V gene are MNHNY and SVGAGI (reference sequence). The CDR3 is CASIGDTQYF. CDR3 DNA sequence: TGTGCCAGCATAGGAGATACGCAGTATTTT.

By share, this clonotype counts as large. The J gene is TRBJ2-6, the V gene TRBV27; D gene ambiguous. Looked up from germline, CDR1 is MNHEY and CDR2 is SMNVEV (reference sequence). The CDR3 length is 17 residues. The V and J ends lost 1 base and 0 bases respectively, with 10 bases between them. Here the CDR3 reads CASSLLKGSSGANVLTF. DNA of the CDR3: TGTGCCAGCAGTTTATTGAAGGGTTCCTCTGGGGCCAACGTCCTGACTTTC.

By proportion, this clonotype is large. The chain uses TRBV20-1 and TRBJ1-4, with 8 nucleotides matching TRBD1. Germline V lookup: CDR1 DFQATT, CDR2 SNEGSKA (reference sequence). With 5 bases clipped from V and 8 bases from J, the junction kept 7 bases outside the gene matches. The CDR3 length is 13 residues. The CDR3 bases are TGCAGTGCTCCGGACAGGGTGGGGGAAAAACTGTTTTTT. It is translated as CSAPDRVGEKLFF.

In its sample, this clonotype is large. The chain combines TRBV19 with TRBJ1-4, with 7 bases that match TRBD1. The J call may be faulty, since TRBJ1-6 better matches the DNA end. The CDR3 extends over 14 amino acids. Germline CDR1 and CDR2: LNHDA and SQIVND (reference sequence). For the CDR3, the DNA is TGTGCCAGTAGTACGGACAGGAACCAAGTTACCCTCCACTTT. It is translated as CASSTDRNQVTLHF.

In its sample, this clonotype is large. The CDR3 DNA sequence: TGTGCCATCAGTGACCCGGGGGGGGGCACAGATACGCAGTATTTT. Encoded protein: CAISDPGGGTDTQYF. V and J are TRBV10-3 and TRBJ2-3, with 8 bases fitting TRBD2. Germline values: CDR1 ENHRY, CDR2 SYGVKD. CDR3 length: 15 amino acids. The V segment lost 3 bases and the J segment 1 base; nucleotides outside the gene matches: 3.

A word on this clonotype: A read error is likely here: a far larger clone is one base away. The CDR3 end shows no conserved phenylalanine or tryptophan, and so a read error is likely. V and J are TRBV7-3 and TRBJ2-1; TRBD1 matches at 11 bases. Germline values: CDR1 SGHTA, CDR2 FQGTGA. V dropped 5 bases and J dropped 9; count of bases not matched to a gene: 9. The CDR3 totals 15 residues. CDR3 bases: TGTGCCAGCAGCCCCGGAGGGACAGGGGGTCGTGAGCAGTTCCTC. Translation gives CASSPGGTGGREQFL.

As regards this clonotype: This may arise from a read error, as a much more abundant clone is one base away. J is TRBJ1-1 and V is TRBV15; no clear D. CDR1 and CDR2 from the germline V gene are LNHNV and YYDKDF (reference sequence). V was trimmed by 0 bases and J by 10 bases, leaving 12 bases between them. The CDR3 has 13 residues. For the CDR3, the DNA is TGTGCCACCAGCAGAGATCGCCCCCCCACAGCTTTCTTT. Amino acids: CATSRDRPPTAFF.

This clonotype counts as medium-sized. This chain joins TRBV19 and TRBJ2-7; D tentatively reads TRBD1 or TRBD2 (5 bases each). In germline, CDR1 is LNHDA, CDR2 SQIVND (reference sequence). V lost 4 bases and J lost 4, with 8 bases in between. The CDR3 has 12 amino acids. The CDR3 loop is CASSRDRYEQYF. The CDR3 nucleotides read TGTGCCAGTAGTAGGGACCGTTACGAGCAGTACTTC.